These T cell receptor beta chains were read from a single sample in a study of blood T cell repertoires in COVID-19. Some clones are missing from TCRdb's copy, which holds only in-frame ones; the method was immunoSEQ multiplex PCR. The sample comprises fewer than 150,000 clones, roughly 87% of which are singletons, and approximately 20% rests with the top ten. Material for sequencing was PBMCs or T cells enriched from blood (not recorded which). The receptors were gathered from a man aged 30 to 45 who had recovered from COVID-19. The CDR3 runs from the conserved cysteine through the conserved F or W. The order of the fields is D gene, J gene, V gene, clone size, CDR3 protein, CDR3 DNA. The D gene is left open where the match is weak. Clone size, where shown, is once, few, many, or a class for clones that have expanded.

D: -; J: TRBJ1-5; V: TRBV30; size: -; CDR3: CAWSAANDRGQPQHF; DNA: TGTGCCTGGAGTGCCGCTAACGATAGAGGACAGCCCCAGCATTTT
D: -; J: TRBJ1-6; V: TRBV18; size: -; CDR3: CASSVPGSPLHF; DNA: TGTGCCAGCTCAGTCCCGGGGTCACCCCTCCACTTT
D: -; J: TRBJ1-1; V: TRBV5-4; size: -; CDR3: CASSSMITGPTEAFF; DNA: TGTGCCAGCAGCTCTATGATTACAGGGCCCACTGAAGCTTTCTTT
D: -; J: TRBJ2-7; V: TRBV30; size: -; CDR3: CAWSVLLGVDYEQYF; DNA: TGTGCCTGGAGTGTACTCCTCGGGGTAGACTACGAGCAGTACTTC
D: TRBD1; J: TRBJ2-2; V: TRBV7-6; size: -; CDR3: CASSLSPGQGANTGELFF; DNA: TGTGCCAGCAGCTTATCTCCGGGACAGGGGGCGAACACCGGGGAGCTGTTTTTT
D: TRBD1; J: TRBJ1-2; V: TRBV19; size: -; CDR3: CASSIFQGVGYTF; DNA: TGTGCCAGTAGTATATTTCAGGGGGTAGGCTACACCTTC
D: -; J: TRBJ1-4; V: TRBV4-2; size: -; CDR3: CASSQDLGEKLFF; DNA: TGTGCCAGCAGCCAAGATCTGGGCGAAAAACTGTTTTTT
D: TRBD1; J: TRBJ1-3; V: TRBV4-2; size: -; CDR3: CASSQMTGSGNTIYF; DNA: TGTGCCAGCAGCCAGATGACAGGGTCTGGAAACACCATATATTTT
D: TRBD1; J: TRBJ1-5; V: TRBV6-5; size: -; CDR3: CASRDRGTQPQHF; DNA: TGTGCCAGCAGGGACAGGGGTACTCAGCCCCAGCATTTT
D: TRBD1; J: TRBJ2-2; V: TRBV6-5; size: -; CDR3: CASSFLTHRGGELFF; DNA: TGTGCCAGCAGTTTCCTGACCCACAGGGGCGGGGAGCTGTTTTTT
D: TRBD1; J: TRBJ1-2; V: TRBV25-1; size: -; CDR3: CASSAPGTGGGGYTF; DNA: TGTGCCAGCAGTGCTCCCGGGACAGGGGGCGGTGGCTACACCTTC
D: TRBD2; J: TRBJ2-7; V: TRBV5-4; size: -; CDR3: CASSLRAGLNSYEQYF; DNA: TGTGCCAGCAGCCTCCGAGCGGGGCTAAACTCCTACGAGCAGTACTTC
D: TRBD2; J: TRBJ2-1; V: TRBV9; size: -; CDR3: CASSPSWREGPWNEQFF; DNA: TGTGCCAGCAGTCCCTCGTGGCGGGAGGGCCCTTGGAATGAGCAGTTCTTC
D: -; J: TRBJ2-3; V: TRBV9; size: -; CDR3: CASSVGQGSSTDTQYF; DNA: TGTGCCAGCAGCGTAGGGCAGGGGTCGAGCACAGATACGCAGTATTTT
D: TRBD1; J: TRBJ2-2; V: TRBV6-4; size: -; CDR3: CASSSGGNTGELFF; DNA: TGTGCCAGCAGTTCAGGGGGCAACACCGGGGAGCTGTTTTTT
D: TRBD1; J: TRBJ1-4; V: TRBV6-5; size: -; CDR3: CASSSYGTGNEKLFF; DNA: TGTGCCAGCAGTTCCTACGGGACAGGGAACGAAAAACTGTTTTTT
D: -; J: TRBJ1-6; V: TRBV18; size: -; CDR3: CASSPSDGSSPLHF; DNA: TGTGCCAGCTCACCATCCGACGGGAGTTCACCCCTCCACTTT
D: -; J: TRBJ1-3; V: TRBV7-9; size: few; CDR3: CAAASTGYSGNTIYF; DNA: TGTGCCGCTGCTTCGACAGGTTACTCTGGAAACACCATATATTTT
D: -; J: TRBJ2-1; V: TRBV3-1/TRBV3-2; size: -; CDR3: CASSQDWAANSYNEQFF; DNA: TGTGCCAGCAGCCAAGATTGGGCTGCGAATTCCTACAATGAGCAGTTCTTC
D: -; J: TRBJ2-3; V: TRBV7-9; size: -; CDR3: CASSLDGTDTQYF; DNA: TGTGCCAGCAGCTTAGACGGGACAGATACGCAGTATTTT
D: TRBD2; J: TRBJ2-2; V: TRBV5-1; size: many; CDR3: CASMSGGTTGELFF; DNA: TGCGCCAGCATGTCGGGAGGGACCACCGGGGAGCTGTTTTTT
D: -; J: TRBJ1-2; V: TRBV19; size: few; CDR3: CASNSNYGYTF; DNA: TGTGCCAGTAACTCTAACTATGGCTACACCTTC
D: -; J: TRBJ1-5; V: TRBV7-6; size: -; CDR3: CASSLGFGQTIQPQHF; DNA: TGTGCCAGCAGCTTAGGCTTCGGGCAGACTATACAGCCCCAGCATTTT
D: TRBD1; J: TRBJ2-4; V: TRBV15; size: medium-sized; CDR3: CATSDPQRGQNIQYF; DNA: TGTGCCACCAGCGACCCCCAGAGGGGGCAGAACATTCAGTACTTC
D: -; J: TRBJ2-5; V: TRBV11-2; size: -; CDR3: CASSFYQAEETQYF; DNA: TGTGCCAGCAGCTTTTACCAGGCAGAAGAGACCCAGTACTTC
D: TRBD2; J: TRBJ2-1; V: TRBV19; size: -; CDR3: CASSFSGRINEQFF; DNA: TGTGCCAGTAGTTTTAGCGGGAGGATCAATGAGCAGTTCTTC
D: -; J: TRBJ1-2; V: TRBV5-1; size: -; CDR3: CASSLAGGENYGYTF; DNA: TGCGCCAGCAGCTTGGCCGGTGGAGAGAACTATGGCTACACCTTC
D: -; J: TRBJ1-1; V: TRBV7-9; size: -; CDR3: CASSPRVDTEAFF; DNA: TGTGCCAGCAGCCCCAGGGTGGACACTGAAGCTTTCTTT
D: TRBD1; J: TRBJ1-6; V: TRBV19; size: -; CDR3: CASRPGQGYSPLHF; DNA: TGTGCCAGTAGACCGGGACAGGGGTATTCACCCCTCCACTTT
D: -; J: TRBJ1-2; V: TRBV29-1; size: -; CDR3: CSVIDSEANYGYTF; DNA: TGCAGCGTTATTGACAGTGAAGCTAACTATGGCTACACCTTC
D: -; J: TRBJ2-5; V: TRBV7-9; size: -; CDR3: CASSYRDNQETQYF; DNA: TGTGCCAGCAGCTACCGGGACAACCAAGAGACCCAGTACTTC
D: TRBD1; J: TRBJ2-3; V: TRBV7-9; size: -; CDR3: CASSLGQGGDTQYF; DNA: TGTGCCAGCAGCTTGGGACAGGGTGGAGATACGCAGTATTTT
D: -; J: TRBJ2-1; V: TRBV24-1; size: -; CDR3: CATSVGGQAGNEQFF; DNA: TGTGCCACCAGTGTAGGTGGGCAGGCAGGCAATGAGCAGTTCTTC
D: TRBD1; J: TRBJ1-1; V: TRBV9; size: once; CDR3: CASSVNSGTGGYTEAFF; DNA: TGTGCCAGCAGCGTAAATTCCGGGACAGGCGGATACACTGAAGCTTTCTTT
D: -; J: TRBJ2-3; V: TRBV29-1; size: -; CDR3: CSVPLDTQYF; DNA: TGCAGCGTTCCCTTAGATACGCAGTATTTT